This T cell receptor (beta chain) emerged from a study of blood T cell repertoires in COVID-19. V shed 3 bases, J shed 1 base, and the junction held 9 bases outside the gene matches. This CDR3 has 19 residues. Germline CDR1 and CDR2: LGHDT and YNNKEL (reference sequence). The assay was immunoSEQ multiplex PCR, and TCRdb's table has in-frame clones only and misses some. This table holds roughly 190,000 clones, around four fifths found once. The V call is TRBV3-1 (or the pseudogene TRBV3-2), the J call TRBJ2-1; 13 nucleotides align to TRBD2. The source material was peripheral blood. This TCR derives from a human donor in a cohort sampled during active COVID-19. This CDR3 is CASSHQLAGGPESYNEQFF. The CDR3 bases are TGTGCCAGCAGCCACCAACTAGCGGGGGGGCCTGAATCCTACAATGAGCAGTTCTTC.